The rows below give T cell receptor beta chains drawn from one sample of a study of blood T cells in healthy people across ages. Each CDR3 protein is one row after TCRdb ran MiXCR on the 5' RACE reads. The repertoire holds approximately 800,000 distinct CDR3 sequences, with roughly 56% as singletons. Source material: blood. The receptor set was obtained from a man aged 40-49 years in good health. The CDR3 runs from the conserved cysteine through the conserved F or W. A D gene is named only where the DNA matches it firmly. Rows give clone size only sometimes, using once, few, many, or a class for an expanded clone.

TRBV29-1	TRBJ2-6	TRBD1	few	CSVATGAGANVLTF	TGCAGCGTAGCGACAGGGGCTGGGGCCAACGTCCTGACTTTC
TRBV9	TRBJ2-1	TRBD2	NA	CASSVAGRSGGANEQFF	TGTGCCAGCAGCGTAGCCGGTAGGAGCGGGGGCGCCAATGAGCAGTTCTTC
TRBV6-5	TRBJ2-3	NA	NA	CASSPTRTLTDTQYF	TGTGCCAGCAGCCCCACTAGGACGCTCACAGATACGCAGTATTTT
TRBV14	TRBJ2-2	NA	NA	CASSPAIRTGELFF	TGTGCCAGCAGCCCTGCTATAAGGACCGGGGAGCTGTTTTTT
TRBV6-2/TRBV6-3	TRBJ2-1	TRBD2	NA	CASSFLGLALYNEQFF	TGTGCCAGCAGTTTTTTGGGACTAGCTCTCTACAATGAGCAGTTCTTC
TRBV14	TRBJ2-7	NA	NA	CASSQENRVEQYF	TGTGCCAGCAGCCAAGAAAACAGGGTCGAGCAGTACTTC
TRBV20-1	TRBJ2-3	NA	NA	CSAIDTQYF	TGCAGTGCTATCGATACGCAGTATTTT
TRBV28	TRBJ1-6	NA	once	CASSIPEGLRYNSPLHF	TGTGCCAGCAGTATCCCCGAGGGACTTCGGTATAATTCACCCCTCCACTTT
TRBV29-1	TRBJ2-7	NA	NA	CSVDSPTYEQYF	TGCAGCGTTGACAGTCCCACGTACGAGCAGTACTTC
TRBV29-1	TRBJ2-1	NA	many	CSVTLGTYHNEQFF	TGCAGCGTGACCTTGGGCACTTACCACAATGAGCAGTTCTTC
TRBV13	TRBJ1-5	TRBD1	NA	CASTRGGAGNQPQHF	TGTGCCAGCACCAGGGGGGGGGCTGGCAATCAGCCCCAGCATTTT
TRBV7-9	TRBJ2-1	NA	NA	CASSSRSGTVNYNEQFF	TGTGCCAGCAGCTCACGAAGTGGCACAGTTAACTACAATGAGCAGTTCTTC
TRBV9	TRBJ2-7	NA	NA	CASSVGDQTYEQYF	TGTGCCAGCAGCGTAGGAGATCAAACCTACGAGCAGTACTTC
TRBV4-1	TRBJ2-7	NA	NA	CASSRDGSDGYEQYF	TGCGCCAGCAGCCGCGATGGTAGCGATGGCTACGAGCAGTACTTC
TRBV7-2	TRBJ2-2	TRBD1	NA	CASSLRQGAGTGELFF	TGTGCCAGCAGCTTAAGACAGGGGGCGGGCACCGGGGAGCTGTTTTTT
TRBV29-1	TRBJ2-5	TRBD1	NA	CSVDTGTGGGTQYF	TGCAGCGTCGATACCGGGACAGGGGGTGGGACCCAGTACTTC
TRBV18	TRBJ2-4	TRBD1	NA	CASSPDHRQGLQYF	TGTGCCAGCTCACCGGACCACCGACAGGGCCTTCAGTACTTC
TRBV3-1	TRBJ1-1	NA	few	CASSQGGVAEAFF	TGTGCCAGCAGCCAAGGAGGGGTAGCTGAAGCTTTCTTT
TRBV5-1	TRBJ2-3	NA	NA	CASSLYSQGGTDTQYF	TGCGCCAGCAGCTTGTATTCTCAGGGTGGCACAGATACGCAGTATTTT
TRBV28	TRBJ1-2	TRBD1	NA	CASNFGQGAYGYTF	TGTGCCAGCAACTTTGGACAGGGGGCGTATGGCTACACCTTC
TRBV6-5	TRBJ2-1	TRBD1	NA	CASSLTTGGNEQFF	TGTGCCAGCAGCCTAACGACAGGGGGCAATGAGCAGTTCTTC
TRBV9	TRBJ2-7	NA	NA	CASSVAGAPRNEQYF	TGTGCCAGCAGCGTAGCGGGGGCCCCCCGGAATGAGCAGTACTTC
TRBV12-3/TRBV12-4	TRBJ2-7	NA	NA	CASRDGLVPEQYF	TGTGCCAGCAGGGACGGCCTGGTACCCGAGCAGTACTTC
TRBV21-1	TRBJ1-1	NA	NA	CASIINGLNTEAFF	TGTGCCAGCATTATAAACGGCCTGAACACTGAAGCTTTCTTT
TRBV12-3/TRBV12-4	TRBJ2-3	TRBD2	NA	CASSYGLAGHFTDTQYF	TGTGCCAGCAGCTACGGACTAGCGGGGCATTTCACAGATACGCAGTATTTT
TRBV4-1	TRBJ2-1	TRBD2	few	CASSQDGAGAYNEQFF	TGCGCCAGCAGCCAAGATGGGGCGGGGGCCTACAATGAGCAGTTCTTC
TRBV6-1	TRBJ2-1	NA	NA	CASSALLYERFF	TGTGCCAGCAGTGCCTTACTTTATGAGCGGTTCTTC
TRBV27	TRBJ2-3	NA	NA	CASSPILASTDTQYF	TGTGCCAGCAGCCCTATACTAGCAAGCACAGATACGCAGTATTTT
TRBV7-2	TRBJ2-1	NA	NA	CASSLGQPVRHEQFF	TGTGCCAGCAGCTTAGGACAGCCCGTCCGCCATGAGCAGTTCTTC
TRBV5-1	TRBJ1-1	NA	NA	CASSPGWAEAFF	TGCGCCAGCAGCCCCGGGTGGGCTGAAGCTTTCTTT
TRBV28	TRBJ2-3	TRBD2	NA	CASSLSLAGGLSDTQYF	TGTGCCAGCAGTTTATCTTTAGCGGGGGGGCTCTCAGATACGCAGTATTTT
TRBV9	TRBJ1-4	TRBD1	NA	CASGAGTEFNEKLFF	TGTGCCAGCGGCGCGGGGACAGAATTTAATGAAAAACTGTTTTTT
TRBV29-1	TRBJ2-2	TRBD1	NA	CSVLGQGAFRELFF	TGCAGCGTCTTGGGACAGGGGGCGTTCAGGGAGCTGTTTTTT
TRBV2	TRBJ2-3	NA	few	CASSETRRDTQYF	TGTGCCAGCAGCGAGACGCGGAGGGATACGCAGTATTTT
TRBV7-8	TRBJ2-3	NA	once	CASSLSGGQNTDTQYF	TGTGCCAGCAGCTTATCGGGGGGCCAGAACACAGATACGCAGTATTTT
TRBV12-5	TRBJ2-7	NA	NA	CASGDRSGTDGTQYF	TGTGCTAGCGGTGATCGTTCCGGGACTGATGGAACCCAGTACTTC
TRBV7-9	TRBJ2-7	TRBD1	NA	CASSHPWDRGSYEQYF	TGTGCCAGCAGCCATCCTTGGGACAGGGGTTCCTACGAGCAGTACTTC
TRBV6-5	TRBJ2-5	TRBD1	NA	CASSSATGGEETQYF	TGTGCCAGCAGTTCAGCGACAGGGGGCGAAGAGACCCAGTACTTC
TRBV6-1	TRBJ2-7	TRBD2	few	CASSARESSYEQYF	TGTGCCAGCAGTGCGCGGGAGAGCTCCTACGAGCAGTACTTC
TRBV28	TRBJ2-7	NA	NA	CASSSQGPFYEQYF	TGTGCCAGCAGTTCTCAGGGGCCATTCTACGAGCAGTACTTC
TRBV12-3/TRBV12-4	TRBJ1-2	TRBD1	NA	CASSLDRGTLDRTF	TGTGCCAGCAGTTTGGACAGGGGGACCCTCGACCGCACCTTC
TRBV12-3/TRBV12-4	TRBJ2-5	TRBD1	many	CASRGTGRETQYF	TGTGCCAGCAGAGGGACAGGCCGAGAGACCCAGTACTTC
TRBV20-1	TRBJ2-5	TRBD2	few	CSARLAGGRETQYF	TGCAGTGCTAGGCTCGCGGGAGGGCGAGAGACCCAGTACTTC
TRBV6-6	TRBJ1-2	NA	few	CASSPEADYGYTF	TGTGCCAGCAGTCCCGAAGCCGACTATGGCTACACCTTC
TRBV7-3	TRBJ2-5	NA	many	CASSRGGGETQYF	TGTGCCAGCAGCCGAGGAGGAGGGGAGACCCAGTACTTC
TRBV25-1	TRBJ1-2	NA	once	CASSERVNLGSQNYGYTF	TGTGCCAGCAGTGAACGCGTGAATCTGGGCAGTCAAAACTATGGCTACACCTTC
TRBV20-1	TRBJ2-7	TRBD2	few	CSASWLDLAGKTKYSYEQYF	TGCAGTGCTAGTTGGTTAGATCTAGCGGGGAAAACAAAATACTCCTACGAGCAGTACTTC
TRBV5-1	TRBJ2-1	TRBD1	NA	CASSRDRGVYNEQFF	TGCGCCAGCAGCCGGGACAGGGGAGTCTACAATGAGCAGTTCTTC
TRBV6-1	TRBJ1-2	TRBD1	NA	CATDREDYGYTF	TGTGCCACCGACAGGGAGGACTATGGCTACACCTTC
TRBV7-9	TRBJ1-4	NA	NA	CASSPRQASNEKLFF	TGTGCCAGCAGCCCCCGACAGGCCTCTAATGAAAAACTGTTTTTT
TRBV28	TRBJ1-2	NA	NA	CASSPTGWRDYGYTF	TGTGCCAGCAGTCCCACGGGGTGGAGGGACTATGGCTACACCTTC
TRBV3-1	TRBJ1-2	NA	NA	CASSQVDHFHTF	TGTGCCAGCAGCCAAGTCGACCATTTCCACACCTTC
TRBV9	TRBJ2-1	NA	NA	CASSTQPFPYNEQFF	TGTGCCAGCAGCACCCAGCCTTTCCCCTACAATGAGCAGTTCTTC
TRBV5-1	TRBJ2-6	NA	NA	CASSLGRAGANVLTF	TGTGCCAGCAGCTTGGGTAGGGCAGGGGCCAACGTCCTGACTTTC
TRBV2	TRBJ2-5	NA	NA	CASSPRGAKTQYF	TGTGCCAGCAGTCCCAGGGGGGCGAAGACCCAGTACTTC
TRBV11-2	TRBJ2-3	NA	many	CASSSGANRGSDTQYF	TGTGCCAGCAGCTCAGGGGCCAACAGAGGCTCGGATACGCAGTATTTT
TRBV5-1	TRBJ1-2	NA	few	CASSLSAGDGYTF	TGCGCCAGCAGCTTGAGCGCAGGGGATGGCTACACCTTC